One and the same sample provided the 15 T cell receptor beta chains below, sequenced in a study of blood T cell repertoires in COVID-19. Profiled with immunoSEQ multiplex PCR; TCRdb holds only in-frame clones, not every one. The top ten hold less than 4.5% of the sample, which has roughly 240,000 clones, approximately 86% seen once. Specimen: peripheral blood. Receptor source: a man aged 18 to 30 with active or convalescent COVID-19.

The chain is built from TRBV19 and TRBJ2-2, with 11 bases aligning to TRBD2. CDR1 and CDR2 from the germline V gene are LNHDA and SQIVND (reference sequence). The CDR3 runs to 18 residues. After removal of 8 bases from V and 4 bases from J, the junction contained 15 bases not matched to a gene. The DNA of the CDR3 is TGTGCCAGTGACGGGAGGGTAGCGGGAGGGCCGGGCACCGGGGAGCTGTTTTTT. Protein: CASDGRVAGGPGTGELFF.

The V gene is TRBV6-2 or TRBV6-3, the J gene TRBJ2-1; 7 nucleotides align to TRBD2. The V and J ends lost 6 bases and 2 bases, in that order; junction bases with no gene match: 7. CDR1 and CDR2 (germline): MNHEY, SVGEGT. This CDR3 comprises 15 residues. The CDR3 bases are TGTGCCAGCAGCGTACGGGGAGGGGCCTACAATGAGCAGTTCTTC. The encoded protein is CASSVRGGAYNEQFF.

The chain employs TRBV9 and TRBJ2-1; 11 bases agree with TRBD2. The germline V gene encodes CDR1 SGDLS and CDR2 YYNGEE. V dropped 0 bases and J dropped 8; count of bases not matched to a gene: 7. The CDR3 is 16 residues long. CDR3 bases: TGTGCCAGCAGCGTAGGGGGTAGCGGGAGGGCAGATGAGCAGTTCTTC. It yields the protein CASSVGGSGRADEQFF.

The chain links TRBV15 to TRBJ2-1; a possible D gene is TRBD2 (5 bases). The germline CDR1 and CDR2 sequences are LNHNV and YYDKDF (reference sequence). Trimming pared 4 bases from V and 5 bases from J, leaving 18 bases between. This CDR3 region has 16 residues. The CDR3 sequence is CATSKRAGPLDNEQFF. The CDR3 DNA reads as TGTGCCACCAGCAAGAGGGCAGGACCACTCGACAATGAGCAGTTCTTC.

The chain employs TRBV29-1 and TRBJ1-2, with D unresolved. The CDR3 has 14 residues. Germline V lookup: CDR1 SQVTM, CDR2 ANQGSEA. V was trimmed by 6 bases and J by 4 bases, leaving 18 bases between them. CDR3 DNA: TGCAGCGTCGCCCGGGAAGGCCGGGGCTATGGCTACACCTTC. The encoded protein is CSVAREGRGYGYTF.

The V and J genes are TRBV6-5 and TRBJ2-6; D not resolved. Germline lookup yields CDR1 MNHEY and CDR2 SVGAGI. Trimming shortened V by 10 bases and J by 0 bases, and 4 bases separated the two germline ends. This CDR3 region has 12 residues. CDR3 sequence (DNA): TGTGCCACCTACTCTGGGGCCAACGTCCTGACTTTC. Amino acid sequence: CATYSGANVLTF.

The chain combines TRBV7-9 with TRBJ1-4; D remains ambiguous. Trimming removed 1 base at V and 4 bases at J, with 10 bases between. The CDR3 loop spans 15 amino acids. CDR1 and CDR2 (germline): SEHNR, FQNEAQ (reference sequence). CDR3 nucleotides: TGTGCCAGCAGCTTAGAGCGGTTTCGTAATGAAAAACTGTTTTTT. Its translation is CASSLERFRNEKLFF.

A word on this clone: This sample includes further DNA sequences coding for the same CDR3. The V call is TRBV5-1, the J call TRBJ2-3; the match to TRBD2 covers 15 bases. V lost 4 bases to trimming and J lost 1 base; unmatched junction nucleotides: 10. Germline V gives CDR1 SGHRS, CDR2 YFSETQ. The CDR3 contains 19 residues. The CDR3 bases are TGCGCCAGCAGCAGAGGCGGACTAGCGGGAGGGCCTCGCACAGATACGCAGTATTTT. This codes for CASSRGGLAGGPRTDTQYF.

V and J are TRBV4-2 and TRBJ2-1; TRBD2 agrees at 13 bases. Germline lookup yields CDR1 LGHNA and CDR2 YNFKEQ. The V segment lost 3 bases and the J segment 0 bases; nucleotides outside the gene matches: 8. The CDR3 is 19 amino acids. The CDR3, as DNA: TGTGCCAGCAGCCATGGACTAGCGGGGGTCGCAAGCTCCTACAATGAGCAGTTCTTC. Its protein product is CASSHGLAGVASSYNEQFF.

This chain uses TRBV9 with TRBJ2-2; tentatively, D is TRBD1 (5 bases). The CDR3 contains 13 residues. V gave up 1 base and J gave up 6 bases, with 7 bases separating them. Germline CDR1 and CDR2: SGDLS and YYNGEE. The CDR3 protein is CASSVQGSGELFF. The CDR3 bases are TGTGCCAGCAGCGTACAGGGTTCCGGGGAGCTGTTTTTT.

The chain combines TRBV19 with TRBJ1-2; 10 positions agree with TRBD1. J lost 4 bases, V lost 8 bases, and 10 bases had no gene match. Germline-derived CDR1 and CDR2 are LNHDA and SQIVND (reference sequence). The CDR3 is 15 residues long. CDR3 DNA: TGTGCCAGTGTCAACTCCGGGACAGGGGTCTATGGCTACACCTTC. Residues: CASVNSGTGVYGYTF.

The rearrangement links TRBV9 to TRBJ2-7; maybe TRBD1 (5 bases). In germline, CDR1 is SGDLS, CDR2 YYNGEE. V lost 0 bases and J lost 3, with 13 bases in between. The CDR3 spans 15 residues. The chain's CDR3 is CASSVGIQASYEQYF. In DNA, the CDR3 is TGTGCCAGCAGCGTAGGAATACAGGCCAGCTACGAGCAGTACTTC.

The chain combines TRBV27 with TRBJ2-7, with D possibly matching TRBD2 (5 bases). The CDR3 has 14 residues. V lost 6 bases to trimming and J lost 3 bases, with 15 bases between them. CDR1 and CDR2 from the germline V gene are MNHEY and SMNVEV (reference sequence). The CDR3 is CASRLQEDLYEQYF. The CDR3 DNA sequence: TGTGCCAGCAGGCTGCAGGAGGATCTCTACGAGCAGTACTTC.

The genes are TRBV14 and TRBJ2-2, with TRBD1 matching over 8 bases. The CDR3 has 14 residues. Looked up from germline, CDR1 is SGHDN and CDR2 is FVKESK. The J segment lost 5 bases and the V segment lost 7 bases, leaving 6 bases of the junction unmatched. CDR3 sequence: CASTQGARTGELFF. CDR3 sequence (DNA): TGTGCCAGCACGCAGGGGGCAAGGACCGGGGAGCTGTTTTTT.

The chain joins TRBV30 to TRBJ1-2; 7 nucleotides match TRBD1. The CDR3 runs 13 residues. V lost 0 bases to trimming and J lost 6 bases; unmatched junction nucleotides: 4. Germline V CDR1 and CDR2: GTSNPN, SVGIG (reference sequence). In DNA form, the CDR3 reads TGTGCCTGGAGTGTAATCAGGGGGAATGGCTACACCTTC. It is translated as CAWSVIRGNGYTF.